Listed here are 23 T cell receptor beta chains from one sample, sequenced in a study of CD8+ T cells in alopecia areata. cDNA prepared by RNA extraction and subsequent reverse transcription served as the template for sequencing. Generated by immunoSEQ multiplex PCR, the TCRdb table keeps only in-frame clones and is missing some. Of roughly 140,000 clones in the sample, around half are singletons; the top ten hold roughly 19%. The source was CD8+ T cells sorted from blood, collected at week 0. Receptors originate from a human donor with alopecia areata.

This clone was recorded only once. The chain uses TRBV5-6 and TRBJ1-1; 8 positions agree with TRBD1. V dropped 0 bases and J dropped 3; count of bases not matched to a gene: 4. The CDR3 runs to 15 residues. Germline-derived CDR1 and CDR2 are SGHDT and YYEEEE. In nucleotides, the CDR3 is TGTGCCAGCAGCTTGGATCAGGGGGCTTACACTGAAGCTTTCTTT. Translation: CASSLDQGAYTEAFF.

The gene calls are TRBV19 and TRBJ2-3; no reliable D call. This CDR3 is built from 12 residues. Trimming removed 7 bases from V and 5 bases from J, with 10 bases in between. Germline CDR1 LNHDA, CDR2 SQIVND (reference sequence). The CDR3 DNA sequence: TGTGCCAGTACCGCCGTGGGAGATACGCAGTATTTT. It codes for CASTAVGDTQYF.

CDR3 coding DNA: TGTGCCTGGAGTGTACAGCTGAACACTGAAGCTTTCTTT. Translation: CAWSVQLNTEAFF. This chain uses TRBV30 with TRBJ1-1; D remains ambiguous. Trimming removed 0 bases from V and 0 bases from J, with 5 bases in between. The CDR3 covers 13 residues. CDR1 and CDR2 from the germline V gene are GTSNPN and SVGIG (reference sequence).

The V gene is TRBV25-1, the J gene TRBJ1-1, with a weak D call TRBD1 (6 bases). CDR1 is MGHDK, CDR2 SYGVNS, per germline. V dropped 4 bases and J dropped 3 bases, with 15 bases sitting between them. This CDR3 is built from 15 residues. CDR3 bases: TGTGCCAGCAGTGCTTCAACAGGGCTCTACACTGAAGCTTTCTTT. Its protein product is CASSASTGLYTEAFF.

The chain combines TRBV9 with TRBJ1-2; 7 bases map to TRBD1. CDR1 and CDR2 (germline): SGDLS, YYNGEE. The CDR3 runs to 13 residues. V shed 3 bases and J 2 bases; nucleotides not matched to a gene: 1. The DNA for the CDR3 is TGTGCCAGCAGCGCGACAGGGAACTATGGCTACACCTTC. It yields the protein CASSATGNYGYTF. Based on the CDR3 plus reference TRBV9 and TRBJ1-2, the full variable domain is DSGVTQTPKHLITATGQRVTLRCSPRSGDLSVYWYQQSLDQGLQFLIQYYNGEERAKGNILERFSAQQFPDLHSELNLSSLELGDSALYFCASSATGNYGYTFGSGTRLTVV.

The chain is built from TRBV30 and TRBJ2-7; 9 positions match TRBD1. Looked up from germline, CDR1 is GTSNPN and CDR2 is SVGIG (reference sequence). The trim removed 5 bases at V and 0 bases at J, leaving 5 bases unmatched. CDR3 size: 14 residues. The CDR3 sequence: CAWGATGGSYEQYF. CDR3 DNA sequence: TGTGCCTGGGGGGCGACAGGGGGCTCCTACGAGCAGTACTTC.

This clone was observed at least ten times. The genes are TRBV13 and TRBJ2-7; no clear D. V lost 3 bases and J 2 bases, leaving 11 bases between the germline ends. Germline V CDR1 and CDR2: PRHDT, FYEKMQ (reference sequence). This CDR3 comprises 14 residues. The chain's CDR3 is CASSLSGLTYEQYF. CDR3 DNA: TGTGCCAGCAGCTTGTCCGGGTTAACCTACGAGCAGTACTTC. Together with reference TRBV13 and TRBJ2-7, the CDR3 gives the full variable domain: AAGVIQSPRHLIKEKRETATLKCYPIPRHDTVYWYQQGPGQDPQFLISFYEKMQSDKGSIPDRFSAQQFSDYHSELNMSSLELGDSALYFCASSLSGLTYEQYFGPGTRLTVT.

This clone was observed a few times. The chain uses TRBV4-3 and TRBJ2-7, with D perhaps assigned TRBD1 or TRBD2 (5 bases each). CDR1 LGHNA and CDR2 YSLEER come from the germline V gene. Trimming stripped 0 bases from V and 6 bases from J, with 9 bases between. This CDR3 is 13 amino acids long. CDR3 coding DNA: TGCGCCAGCAGCCAAGATTACGGGGCCGAGCAGTACTTC. Encoded protein: CASSQDYGAEQYF.

The chain joins TRBV29-1 to TRBJ1-2; 7 bases fit TRBD1. V trimming: 7 bases; J trimming: 8 bases; junction bases outside the gene matches: 13. The length of the CDR3 is 13 residues. Looked up from germline, CDR1 is SQVTM and CDR2 is ANQGSEA. CDR3 coding DNA: TGCAGCGCCCAAGAACCCGACAGGGCGGGCTACACCTTC. This translates into CSAQEPDRAGYTF.

This clone has more than one count but fewer than ten. The chain recombines TRBV29-1 with TRBJ1-1; TRBD1 might be the D (5 bases). Germline V gene sequence: CDR1 SQVTM, CDR2 ANQGSEA. The CDR3 sequence is 12 residues long. V lost 4 bases and J lost 6, with 12 bases in between. The CDR3 nucleotides read TGCAGCGTTGGGGGCCGAGAGCCTGAAGCTTTCTTT. Its protein is CSVGGREPEAFF.

The chain couples TRBV29-1 to TRBJ1-2; D is uncertain. Germline lookup yields CDR1 SQVTM and CDR2 ANQGSEA. The CDR3 is 12 amino acids. Between the trimmed V and J ends, which lost 5 bases and 4 bases, there was a span of 11 bases. The CDR3 nucleotides are TGCAGCGTTCTCCCAGACATCTATGGCTACACCTTC. This codes for CSVLPDIYGYTF.

On this clone itself: A much larger clone differs from this one at a single base, so this may be a read error. The gene calls are TRBV5-6 and TRBJ2-3; D not resolved. This CDR3 comprises 13 residues. CDR1 is SGHDT and CDR2 is YYEEEE in the germline V gene. Trimming stripped 0 bases from V and 1 base from J, with 3 bases between. CDR3 in amino acids: CASSLGRTDTQYF. DNA of the CDR3: TGTGCCAGCAGCTTGGGGCGCACAGATACGCAGTATTTT.

The V and J genes are TRBV6-8 and TRBJ1-5; D not certain. The V end lost 0 bases, the J end lost 3 bases, and 12 bases lay between the germline ends. The CDR3 sequence is 16 residues long. The germline CDR1 and CDR2 sequences are MNHGY and SAAAGT. CDR3 bases: TGTGCCAGCAGTTACTCGCGTCATTTATACAATCAGCCCCAGCATTTT. This gives the protein CASSYSRHLYNQPQHF.

The V gene is TRBV5-1, the J gene TRBJ1-1, with a tentative D call TRBD1 (6 bases). V was clipped by 2 bases and J by 4 bases, with 12 bases between them. This CDR3 spans 14 amino acids. Looked up from germline, CDR1 is SGHRS and CDR2 is YFSETQ. Written as DNA, the CDR3 is TGCGCCAGCAGCTTTTTACAGGGTCCCACTGAAGCTTTCTTT. This encodes CASSFLQGPTEAFF.

V and J are TRBV4-3 and TRBJ2-1; D may be TRBD2 (6 bases). CDR1 is LGHNA and CDR2 is YSLEER in the germline V gene. Trimming took off 1 base at V and 1 base at J, with 11 bases between the two ends. The CDR3 loop spans 16 amino acids. DNA for the CDR3: TGCGCCAGCAGCCAAGCCCCGGAGGGGTCCTACAATGAGCAGTTCTTC. It codes for CASSQAPEGSYNEQFF.

The chain employs TRBV7-9 and TRBJ2-2; 7 bases are a match to TRBD1. The CDR3 loop spans 15 amino acids. J lost 5 bases, V lost 5 bases, and 8 bases had no gene match. CDR1 is SEHNR, CDR2 FQNEAQ, per germline (reference sequence). The CDR3 sequence: CASSQTGLATGELFF. The CDR3 coding sequence is TGTGCCAGCAGCCAGACAGGGTTGGCTACCGGGGAGCTGTTTTTT.

This clone was counted a single time. The V gene is TRBV29-1, the J gene TRBJ1-2; TRBD1 might be the D (5 bases). The germline CDR1 and CDR2 sequences are SQVTM and ANQGSEA. CDR3 length: 12 residues. V was pared by 7 bases and J by 4 bases, with 13 bases between. The CDR3 protein is CSGIGGSYGYTF. The CDR3 region has the DNA TGCAGCGGGATCGGGGGTTCCTATGGCTACACCTTC.

CDR3 DNA: TGTGCCAGCAGCTTAGAAGGATCGGAGCTGTTTTTT. Amino acids: CASSLEGSELFF. The V and J genes are TRBV7-9 and TRBJ2-2; D not certain. V lost 1 base to trimming and J lost 10 bases, with 7 bases between them. Germline lookup yields CDR1 SEHNR and CDR2 FQNEAQ (reference sequence). The CDR3 spans 12 residues.

The V gene is TRBV4-3, the J gene TRBJ2-7; 9 bases line up with TRBD1. Germline V lookup: CDR1 LGHNA, CDR2 YSLEER. The CDR3 totals 16 residues. After removal of 1 base from V and 1 base from J, the junction contained 5 bases not matched to a gene. The CDR3 here is CASSQGTGTGSYEQYF. In nucleotides, the CDR3 is TGCGCCAGCAGCCAAGGTACCGGGACAGGGTCCTACGAGCAGTACTTC.

The CDR3 sequence is CASSIPGQWTEAFF. CDR3 sequence (DNA): TGTGCCAGTAGTATACCGGGGCAGTGGACTGAAGCTTTCTTT. The genes are TRBV19 and TRBJ1-1; TRBD1 might be the D (5 bases). The V end was cut by 2 bases, the J end by 5 bases, with 12 bases between. The CDR3 has 14 residues. CDR1 LNHDA and CDR2 SQIVND come from the germline V gene (reference sequence).

The rearrangement joins TRBV6-6 to TRBJ2-1; a possible D gene is TRBD2 (5 bases). CDR3 length: 11 amino acids. V was pared by 6 bases and J by 10 bases, with 10 bases between. Germline V gives CDR1 MNHNY, CDR2 SVGAGI (reference sequence). The DNA for the CDR3 is TGTGCCAGCAGCGGGGATTACGAGCAGTTCTTC. Protein sequence: CASSGDYEQFF.

This clone was observed a few times. Other DNA sequences from this sample encode an identical CDR3 as well. The V call is TRBV30, the J call TRBJ2-7; possibly TRBD1 for D (6 bases). The V end lost 0 bases, the J end lost 3 bases, and 12 bases lay between the germline ends. Germline loops: CDR1 GTSNPN, CDR2 SVGIG (reference sequence). This CDR3 region has 14 residues. The CDR3 loop is CAWSVGQGHYEQYF. The CDR3 coding sequence is TGTGCCTGGAGTGTTGGCCAGGGGCACTACGAGCAGTACTTC.

The gene calls are TRBV30 and TRBJ2-7; D perhaps matches TRBD2 (6 bases). This CDR3 is built from 13 residues. V was cut by 0 bases and J by 6 bases, with 12 bases left in between. Per the germline V gene, CDR1 is GTSNPN and CDR2 is SVGIG (reference sequence). The DNA of the CDR3 is TGTGCCTGGAGTGTACTGGTTAGCGGCGAGCAGTACTTC. The encoded protein is CAWSVLVSGEQYF.